This TCR beta chain was captured by sequencing in a study of blood T cell repertoires in COVID-19. Between the trimmed V and J ends, which lost 3 bases and 8 bases, there was a span of 10 bases. The CDR3 length is 12 residues. Germline V gives CDR1 LNHDA, CDR2 SQIVND (reference sequence). Produced via immunoSEQ multiplex PCR; TCRdb's table is partial and in-frame only. The table shows around 100,000 clones, with about 87% occurring only once. The gene calls are TRBV19 and TRBJ1-2; D is uncertain. The source is a human donor in a cohort sampled during active COVID-19. The sample consisted of peripheral blood. The CDR3: CASSISRRGYTF. The CDR3 coding sequence is TGTGCCAGTAGTATCTCCCGGCGGGGCTACACCTTC.